This TCR beta chain is drawn from a study of human T cells and chemical hapten exposure. Study-wide results and limits: Because all patients had alopecia, their immune responses might differ from healthy ones. The number of TCRs above 1 in 1000 frequency did not change after DPC sensitization.

As regards this clonotype: The target antigen is unknown.

Germline V CDR1 and CDR2: SEHNR, FQNEAQ (reference sequence). This CDR3 is built from 15 residues. V was pared by 4 bases and J by 9 bases, with 10 bases of the junction left unmatched. Attachment of unique molecular identifiers to individual cDNA molecules was performed in the library. TCRdb re-called the RACE reads with MiXCR, one entry per CDR3 protein. Of 180,000 or so distinct CDR3 sequences detected, 20% to 25% appear once; the ten largest clones hold about 6.7%. Time point: patch test 1, 2 weeks after DPC sensitization. Specified treatment: therapeutic diphenylcyclopropenone sensitization with weekly scalp DPC.

The specimen comprised whole blood, sampled in connection with sensitization to the hapten diphenylcyclopropenone (DPC). The source of this sequence is a woman aged 45-65 years with alopecia areata. Some clones in this sample may be carry-over from other donors' samples. The chain is built from TRBV7-9 and TRBJ2-1; TRBD2 matches 9 bases. Here the CDR3 DNA reads TGTGCCAGCAGCTCCCGACTAGCGGAGGCGGGTGAGCAGTTCTTC. The encoded protein is CASSSRLAEAGEQFF.